This entry lists 27 T cell receptor beta chains sequenced from one sample in a study of blood T cell repertoires in COVID-19. Assay used: immunoSEQ multiplex PCR; TCRdb lists only in-frame clones, some missing. Here the sample spans tens of thousands of clones, approximately 86% being singletons. The specimen sequenced was peripheral blood. The receptors here all came from a woman of 80 years or more with acute or convalescent COVID-19.

This chain connects TRBV9 to TRBJ1-1, with D unclear. The CDR3 has 13 amino acids. V shed 0 bases and J shed 3 bases, with 6 bases lying between them. In germline, CDR1 is SGDLS, CDR2 YYNGEE. The CDR3 loop reads CASSVAVYTEAFF. The CDR3, as DNA: TGTGCCAGCAGCGTAGCGGTCTACACTGAAGCTTTCTTT.

The gene calls are TRBV5-5 and TRBJ1-6; tentatively, D is TRBD1 (5 bases). V lost 0 bases and J lost 15, with 13 bases in between. Per germline, CDR1 SGHKS and CDR2 YYEKEE (reference sequence). The CDR3 totals 13 residues. The CDR3 reads CASSLAGPGGLHF. CDR3 bases: TGTGCCAGCAGCTTGGCGGGACCCGGGGGCCTCCACTTT.

This clone has only a few counts. The rearrangement links TRBV2 to TRBJ2-6; D call uncertain. Trimming shortened V by 1 base and J by 0 bases, and 4 bases separated the two germline ends. Germline CDR1 SNHLY, CDR2 FYNNEI. CDR3 length: 15 amino acids. This CDR3 reads CASSEGGSGANVLTF. In nucleotides, the CDR3 is TGTGCCAGCAGTGAAGGAGGCTCTGGGGCCAACGTCCTGACTTTC.

The chain links TRBV9 to TRBJ2-7, with 10 bases aligning to TRBD1. Germline CDR1 reads SGDLS; CDR2 reads YYNGEE. This CDR3 has 15 residues. The V gene end was trimmed by 4 bases and the J gene end by 2 bases; junction bases not matched to a gene: 6. The CDR3 nucleotides read TGTGCCAGCAGCCCTCCCGGGACAGGGGCCTACGAGCAGTACTTC. Translated, it gives CASSPPGTGAYEQYF.

The J gene is TRBJ2-7, the V gene TRBV5-8; D gene ambiguous. The germline CDR1 and CDR2 sequences are SGHTS and YDEGEE. This CDR3 has 14 residues. Trimming stripped 0 bases from V and 2 bases from J, with 9 bases between. The CDR3 protein is CASSLAPGPYEQYF. The CDR3 bases are TGTGCCAGCAGCTTGGCTCCAGGTCCCTACGAGCAGTACTTC. Variable domain in full (rest from reference TRBV5-8 and TRBJ2-7): EAGVTQSPTHLIKTRGQQATLRCSPISGHTSVYWYQQALGLGLQFLLWYDEGEERNRGNFPPRFSGRQFPNYSSELNVNALELEDSALYLCASSLAPGPYEQYFGPGTRLTVT.

This clone was observed a handful of times. The V gene is TRBV7-2, the J gene TRBJ1-6; D possibly corresponds to TRBD1 (5 bases). This CDR3 contains 14 residues. Trimming left V 1 base short and J 9 bases short, with 10 bases between. The germline V gene has CDR1 SGHTA and CDR2 FQGNSA. CDR3 nucleotides: TGTGCCAGCAGCTTAGGGGGGGGGACTTCACCCCTCCACTTT. Amino acid sequence: CASSLGGGTSPLHF.

The genes are TRBV5-1 and TRBJ2-7; 9 nucleotides line up with TRBD1. The CDR3 length is 14 residues. V was pared by 3 bases and J by 4 bases, with 5 bases of the junction left unmatched. The germline V gene encodes CDR1 SGHRS and CDR2 YFSETQ. The CDR3 bases are TGCGCCAGCAGCTGGGGGACAGGGTGGTACGAGCAGTACTTC. Translating it yields CASSWGTGWYEQYF.

The rearrangement joins TRBV19 to TRBJ1-2, with a tentative D call TRBD1 (6 bases). Germline loops: CDR1 LNHDA, CDR2 SQIVND (reference sequence). The CDR3 sequence is 15 residues long. V was shortened by 4 bases and J by 3 bases, with 15 bases between the two germline ends. CDR3 protein: CASSRGQSRDYGYTF. The CDR3 DNA reads TGTGCCAGTAGTAGGGGACAATCCAGGGACTATGGCTACACCTTC. Full variable domain (rest looked up from reference TRBV19 and TRBJ1-2): DGGITQSPKYLFRKEGQNVTLSCEQNLNHDAMYWYRQDPGQGLRLIYYSQIVNDFQKGDIAEGYSVSREKKESFPLTVTSAQKNPTAFYLCASSRGQSRDYGYTFGSGTRLTVV.

The rearrangement links TRBV5-1 to TRBJ1-5; 7 nucleotides match TRBD1. This CDR3 is 14 amino acids long. Germline loops: CDR1 SGHRS, CDR2 YFSETQ. V was pared by 2 bases and J by 4 bases, with 3 bases of the junction left unmatched. This CDR3 reads CASSLTGANQPQHF. CDR3 sequence (DNA): TGCGCCAGCAGCTTAACAGGGGCAAATCAGCCCCAGCATTTT.

V is TRBV4-1 and J is TRBJ2-5, with 12 nucleotides matching TRBD2. There are 15 residues in the CDR3. CDR1 is MGHRA and CDR2 is YSYEKL in the germline V gene. Trimming removed 4 bases from V and 4 bases from J; junction bases left unmatched: 4. CDR3 DNA sequence: TGCGCCAGCAGCCCGACGACTAGCGGGGGAGAGACCCAGTACTTC. Its translation: CASSPTTSGGETQYF.

The V and J genes are TRBV19 and TRBJ1-5, with a tentative D call TRBD1 (5 bases). Between the trimmed V and J ends, which lost 2 bases and 4 bases, there was a span of 9 bases. CDR1 LNHDA and CDR2 SQIVND come from the germline V gene (reference sequence). The CDR3 spans 14 residues. CDR3 sequence: CASSIRGRNQPQHF. The CDR3 DNA reads as TGTGCCAGTAGTATAAGGGGAAGGAATCAGCCCCAGCATTTT.

The chain employs TRBV24-1 and TRBJ1-4, with a possible D match to TRBD1 (5 bases). The CDR3 extends over 15 amino acids. Trimming took off 9 bases at V and 0 bases at J, with 13 bases between the two ends. Per germline, CDR1 KGHDR and CDR2 SFDVKD. DNA for the CDR3: TGTGCCACCCAGGGCAGCGAGGCAACTAATGAAAAACTGTTTTTT. Its protein is CATQGSEATNEKLFF.

This clone was counted a single time. V and J are TRBV7-9 and TRBJ2-5, with D possibly matching TRBD1 (5 bases). This CDR3 spans 14 amino acids. Germline V CDR1 and CDR2: SEHNR, FQNEAQ (reference sequence). V was clipped by 6 bases and J by 4 bases, with 15 bases between them. CDR3 protein: CASRPLGRGETQYF. The CDR3, as DNA: TGTGCCAGCAGACCCCTCGGAAGGGGAGAGACCCAGTACTTC.

The chain recombines TRBV6-5 with TRBJ1-5; 9 bases are a match to TRBD1. Per the germline V gene, CDR1 is MNHEY and CDR2 is SVGAGI. The CDR3 totals 15 residues. Germline trimming cut 6 bases from V and 6 bases from J; bases unmatched to any gene: 9. CDR3 bases: TGTGCCAGCAGGGGGGGACAGGGATTTGCTCAGCCCCAGCATTTT. It specifies CASRGGQGFAQPQHF.

The chain uses TRBV19 and TRBJ1-4; weak D call: TRBD1 (5 bases). Germline assignment: CDR1 LNHDA and CDR2 SQIVND (reference sequence). CDR3 length: 14 amino acids. Trimming cost V 1 base and J 6 bases, with 9 bases left between them. Here the CDR3 reads CASSIVVGDEKLFF. For the CDR3, the DNA is TGTGCCAGTAGTATAGTCGTAGGGGATGAAAAACTGTTTTTT. The full variable domain, its missing parts supplied by reference TRBV19 and TRBJ1-4, is DGGITQSPKYLFRKEGQNVTLSCEQNLNHDAMYWYRQDPGQGLRLIYYSQIVNDFQKGDIAEGYSVSREKKESFPLTVTSAQKNPTAFYLCASSIVVGDEKLFFGSGTQLSVL.

V usage is TRBV12-5 and J usage is TRBJ1-1; D ambiguous. Germline V gene sequence: CDR1 LGHNT, CDR2 FRNRAP. This CDR3 has 15 amino acids. V was cut by 4 bases and J by 2 bases, with 14 bases left in between. The CDR3 nucleotides read TGTGCTAGTGGTTCACCGGGTCACATAAACACTGAAGCTTTCTTT. Translated, it gives CASGSPGHINTEAFF. The full variable domain, with the rest looked up from reference TRBV12-5 and TRBJ1-1, is DARVTQTPRHKVTEMGQEVTMRCQPILGHNTVFWYRQTMMQGLELLAYFRNRAPLDDSGMPKDRFSAEMPDATLATLKIQPSEPRDSAVYFCASGSPGHINTEAFFGQGTRLTVV.

The V call is TRBV5-1, the J call TRBJ2-2; no clear D gene. From germline, CDR1 is SGHRS and CDR2 YFSETQ. The CDR3 loop spans 15 amino acids. The V end was cut by 0 bases, the J end by 0 bases, with 6 bases between. For the CDR3, the DNA is TGCGCCAGCAGCTTGGGGGCCCCGAACACCGGGGAGCTGTTTTTT. As protein: CASSLGAPNTGELFF.

The V gene is TRBV9, the J gene TRBJ2-3; 13 bases are shared with TRBD2. The CDR3 spans 16 residues. Germline trimming cut 3 bases from V and 6 bases from J; bases unmatched to any gene: 7. The germline V gene encodes CDR1 SGDLS and CDR2 YYNGEE. The CDR3 DNA sequence: TGTGCCAGCAGCGGAACTAGCGGGGGGGCTGGGGATACGCAGTATTTT. This codes for CASSGTSGGAGDTQYF. The full variable domain, its missing parts supplied by reference TRBV9 and TRBJ2-3, is DSGVTQTPKHLITATGQRVTLRCSPRSGDLSVYWYQQSLDQGLQFLIQYYNGEERAKGNILERFSAQQFPDLHSELNLSSLELGDSALYFCASSGTSGGAGDTQYFGPGTRLTVL.

This chain connects TRBV18 to TRBJ2-1, with 12 bases aligning to TRBD2. This CDR3 is built from 16 residues. With 6 bases clipped from V and 2 bases from J, the junction kept 5 bases outside the gene matches. Germline loops: CDR1 KGHSH, CDR2 LQKENI. The CDR3 sequence is CASSSTSGGPYNEQFF. The CDR3 nucleotides are TGTGCCAGCTCGTCGACTAGCGGGGGACCCTACAATGAGCAGTTCTTC.

The chain joins TRBV6-6 to TRBJ1-1; maybe TRBD1 (6 bases). V dropped 11 bases and J dropped 1 base, with 17 bases sitting between them. CDR3 length: 14 residues. Germline V gene sequence: CDR1 MNHNY, CDR2 SVGAGI (reference sequence). As DNA, the CDR3 is TGTGCCCACAGGGACAACCGACCGAACACTGAAGCTTTCTTT. Translated, it gives CAHRDNRPNTEAFF.

This clone was counted only a few times. This chain uses TRBV7-9 with TRBJ1-1; maybe TRBD1 (5 bases). The CDR3 sequence is 16 residues long. Germline V gives CDR1 SEHNR, CDR2 FQNEAQ (reference sequence). Trimming stripped 4 bases from V and 3 bases from J, with 18 bases between. In DNA form, the CDR3 reads TGTGCCAGCAGCTACAGAATTTCAACGGGGGACACTGAAGCTTTCTTT. Protein: CASSYRISTGDTEAFF.

This chain joins TRBV27 and TRBJ1-1; TRBD1 agrees at 9 bases. V trimming: 6 bases; J trimming: 1 base; junction bases outside the gene matches: 12. The germline V gene encodes CDR1 MNHEY and CDR2 SMNVEV (reference sequence). CDR3 size: 17 residues. CDR3 region: CASSQRGGQGRNTEAFF. The CDR3 DNA is TGTGCCAGCAGCCAGAGGGGGGGACAGGGTAGGAACACTGAAGCTTTCTTT.

The chain recombines TRBV2 with TRBJ1-2; TRBD1 matches at 7 bases. Unmatched junction bases numbered 3, after V lost 7 bases and J lost 4 bases. Germline lookup yields CDR1 SNHLY and CDR2 FYNNEI. The CDR3 spans 12 residues. The CDR3 here is CASKAGGYGYTF. The CDR3 DNA reads TGTGCCAGCAAGGCAGGGGGCTATGGCTACACCTTC.

This clone has only one observation. The DNA of the CDR3 is TGTGCCAGTTCCAGATCAGGACTCTATGGCTACACCTTC. Protein product: CASSRSGLYGYTF. This chain connects TRBV19 to TRBJ1-2; no clear D. The CDR3 totals 13 residues. The germline CDR1 and CDR2 sequences are LNHDA and SQIVND (reference sequence). V dropped 8 bases and J dropped 4 bases, with 14 bases sitting between them.

This chain joins TRBV5-1 and TRBJ1-2, with a tentative D call TRBD1 (5 bases). Germline V gene sequence: CDR1 SGHRS, CDR2 YFSETQ. The CDR3 runs to 13 residues. V lost 0 bases and J 8 bases, leaving 11 bases between the germline ends. CDR3 protein: CASSLGDSQGYTF. The DNA for the CDR3 is TGCGCCAGCAGCTTGGGGGACTCGCAAGGCTACACCTTC.

This clone was counted only a few times. This chain links TRBV7-3 with TRBJ1-4, with D perhaps matching TRBD1 (5 bases). V lost 1 base and J 6 bases, leaving 18 bases between the germline ends. CDR3 length: 17 residues. Germline V gene data show CDR1 as SGHTA and CDR2 as FQGTGA. Here the CDR3 reads CASSLRLRTKLHEKLFF. The CDR3 DNA reads TGTGCCAGCAGCTTAAGATTGAGGACAAAGCTTCATGAAAAACTGTTTTTT.

V and J are TRBV7-8 and TRBJ1-1; D unresolved. V was clipped by 5 bases and J by 6 bases, with 10 bases between them. Germline V gene lookup returns CDR1 SGHVS and CDR2 FQNEAQ. This CDR3 contains 12 residues. The CDR3 DNA reads as TGTGCCAGCAGCCCCGGTCACGCTGAAGCTTTCTTT. Its translation is CASSPGHAEAFF.